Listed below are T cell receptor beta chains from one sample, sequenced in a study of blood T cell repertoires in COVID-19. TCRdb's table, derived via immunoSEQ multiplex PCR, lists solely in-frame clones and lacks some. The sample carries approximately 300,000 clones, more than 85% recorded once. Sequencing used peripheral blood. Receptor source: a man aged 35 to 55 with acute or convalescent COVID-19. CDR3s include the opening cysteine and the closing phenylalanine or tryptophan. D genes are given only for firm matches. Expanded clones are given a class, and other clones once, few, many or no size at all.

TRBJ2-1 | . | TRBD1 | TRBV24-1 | TGTGCCACCAGTGATTGGGACAGTGGCTCCTACAATGAGCAGTTCTTC | CATSDWDSGSYNEQFF
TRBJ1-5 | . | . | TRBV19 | TGTGCCAGTAGTATACCTCAAACCCGGAATCAGCCCCAGCATTTT | CASSIPQTRNQPQHF
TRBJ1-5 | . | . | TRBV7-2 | TGTGCCAGCAGCTCGGGTCGCAATCAGCCCCAGCATTTT | CASSSGRNQPQHF
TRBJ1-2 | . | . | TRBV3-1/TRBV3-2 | TGTGCCAGCAGCGAACGGGATTACTATGGCTACACCTTC | CASSERDYYGYTF
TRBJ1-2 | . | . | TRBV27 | TGTGCCAGCAGTTTAGGTCAGGGATATGGCTACACCTTC | CASSLGQGYGYTF
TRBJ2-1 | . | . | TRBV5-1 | TGCGCCAGCAGCTTGGTGGGCCCCTACAATGAGCAGTTCTTC | CASSLVGPYNEQFF
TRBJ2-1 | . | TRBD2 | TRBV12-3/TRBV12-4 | TGTGCCAGCACTGCGGGGGGGGACTCCAAGTTCTTC | CASTAGGDSKFF
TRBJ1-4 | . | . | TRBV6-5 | TGTGCCACCTCTCCCGACCCAGCGAAAGAAAAACTGTTTTTT | CATSPDPAKEKLFF
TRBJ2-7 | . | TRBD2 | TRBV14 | TGTGCCAGCAGCCAAGGCAGGACTAGCGGGGGTTTTGAGGAGCAGTACTTC | CASSQGRTSGGFEEQYF
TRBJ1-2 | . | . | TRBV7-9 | TGTGCCAGCAGCTCCCCCAACCCCAAGACAGCCTATGGCTACACCTTC | CASSSPNPKTAYGYTF
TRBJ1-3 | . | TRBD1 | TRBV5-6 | TGTGCCAGCAGTGTCCTTTCAGGGGGAAGGGGAAACACCATATATTTT | CASSVLSGGRGNTIYF
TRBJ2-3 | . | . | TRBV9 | TGTGCCAGCACCCCCCAAACTAGCACAGATACGCAGTATTTT | CASTPQTSTDTQYF
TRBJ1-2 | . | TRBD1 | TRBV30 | TGTGCCTGGAGACCAAGACAGGGACATAACTATGGCTACACCTTC | CAWRPRQGHNYGYTF
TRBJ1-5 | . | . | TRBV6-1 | TGTGCCAGCAGTGAAAACCGGGGGGGAGGCCAGCCCCAGCATTTT | CASSENRGGGQPQHF
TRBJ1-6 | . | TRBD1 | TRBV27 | TGTGCCAGCAGGCCGACAGGGGGTTCACCCCTCCACTTT | CASRPTGGSPLHF
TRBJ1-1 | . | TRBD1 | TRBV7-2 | TGTGCCAGCAGCTTAGAAGGGACAGGGAGAGGCACTGAAGCTTTCTTT | CASSLEGTGRGTEAFF
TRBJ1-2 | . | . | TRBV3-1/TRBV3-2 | TGTGCCAGCAGCCAAGATCTAATAGGGGGTGGCCTCAATGGCTACACCTTC | CASSQDLIGGGLNGYTF
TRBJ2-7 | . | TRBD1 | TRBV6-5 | TGTGCCAGCAGCCCAGGGGGCGCCGCCTACGAGCAGTACTTC | CASSPGGAAYEQYF
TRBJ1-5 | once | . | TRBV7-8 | TGTGCCAGCAGCTTAGGCGCCCCGTCCTCCGATCAGCCCCAGCATTTT | CASSLGAPSSDQPQHF
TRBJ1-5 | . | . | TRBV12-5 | TGTGCTAGTGGTCCCAGAATGGGACTGGGAAATCAGCCCCAGCATTTT | CASGPRMGLGNQPQHF
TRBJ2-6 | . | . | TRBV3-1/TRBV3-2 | TGTGCCAGCAGCCAAGCATCTGGGGCCAACGTCCTGACTTTC | CASSQASGANVLTF
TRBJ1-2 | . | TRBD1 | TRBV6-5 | TGTGCCAGCAGTTCAGGGGGAAGGGTCTATGGCTACACCTTC | CASSSGGRVYGYTF
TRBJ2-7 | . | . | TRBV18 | TGTGCCAGCTCACCACCGGGGCAGCCCTACGAGCAGTACTTC | CASSPPGQPYEQYF
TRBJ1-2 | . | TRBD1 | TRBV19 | TGTGCCAGTAGTGCCCACAGGGGGCAGGGCTATGGCTACACCTTC | CASSAHRGQGYGYTF
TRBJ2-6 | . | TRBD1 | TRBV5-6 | TGTGCCAGCAGCGTAACAGGGGGCTGGGGGGCCAACGTCCTGACTTTC | CASSVTGGWGANVLTF
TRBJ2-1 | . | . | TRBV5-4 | TGTGCCAGCATCAGAAAGGCCCCGGGGGGCGGGGACAATGAGCAGTTCTTC | CASIRKAPGGGDNEQFF
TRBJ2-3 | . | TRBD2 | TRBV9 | TGTGCCAGCAACCTCCAAGCGGGGAGGGGAGATACGCAGTATTTT | CASNLQAGRGDTQYF
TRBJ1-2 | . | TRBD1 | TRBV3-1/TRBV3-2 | TGTGCCAGCAGCCAGGATAACAGGGGGCTCAGCGGCTACACCTTC | CASSQDNRGLSGYTF
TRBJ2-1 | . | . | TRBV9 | TGTGCCAGCAGCCCCGGCTGGGGCGCCTCCTACAATGAGCAGTTCTTC | CASSPGWGASYNEQFF
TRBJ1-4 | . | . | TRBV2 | TGTGCCAGCTTTCGGACTAATGAAAAACTGTTTTTT | CASFRTNEKLFF
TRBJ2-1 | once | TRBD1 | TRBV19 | TGTGCCAGTAGTTTGGGACAGCTCTACAATGAGCAGTTCTTC | CASSLGQLYNEQFF
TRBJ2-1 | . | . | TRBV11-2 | TGTGCCAGCAGCTTCACCGGGAAACCTCCCAATGAGCAGTTCTTC | CASSFTGKPPNEQFF
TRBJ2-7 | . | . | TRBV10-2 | TGCGCCAGCAGTGAAATGTCGGGAGAGCAGTACTTC | CASSEMSGEQYF
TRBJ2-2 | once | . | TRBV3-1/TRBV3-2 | TGTGCCAGCAGCCAAGATGGAGGGCAGGGGGTCCCACCATCCGGGGAGCTGTTTTTT | CASSQDGGQGVPPSGELFF
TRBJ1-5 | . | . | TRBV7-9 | TGTGCCAGCAGCTTAGGGCTGCAGGCCCAGCATTTT | CASSLGLQAQHF
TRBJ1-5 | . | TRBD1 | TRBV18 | TGTGCCAGCTCACAAAATGGACAGGGAAACAATCAGCCCCAGCATTTT | CASSQNGQGNNQPQHF